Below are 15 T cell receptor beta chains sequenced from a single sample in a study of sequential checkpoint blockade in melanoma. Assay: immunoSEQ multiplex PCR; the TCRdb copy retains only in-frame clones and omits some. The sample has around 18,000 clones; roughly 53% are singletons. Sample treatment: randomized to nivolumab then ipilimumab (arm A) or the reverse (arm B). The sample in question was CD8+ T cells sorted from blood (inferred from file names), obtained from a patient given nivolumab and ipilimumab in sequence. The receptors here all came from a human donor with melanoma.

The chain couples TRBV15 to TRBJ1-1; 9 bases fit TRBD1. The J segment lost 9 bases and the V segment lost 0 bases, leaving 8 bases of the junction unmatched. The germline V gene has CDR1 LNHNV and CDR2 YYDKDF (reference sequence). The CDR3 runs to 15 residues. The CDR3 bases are TGTGCCACCAGCAGAGATCCCGACAGGGGGGCTCAAGCTTTCTTT. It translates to CATSRDPDRGAQAFF.

The CDR3 spells CAISESQGSHEQFF. The CDR3 region has the DNA TGTGCCATCAGTGAGTCGCAGGGATCGCATGAGCAGTTCTTC. V is TRBV10-3 and J is TRBJ2-1; TRBD1 is a possible D gene (5 bases). The length of the CDR3 is 14 residues. In germline, CDR1 is ENHRY, CDR2 SYGVKD. The V end was cut by 0 bases, the J end by 8 bases, with 11 bases between.

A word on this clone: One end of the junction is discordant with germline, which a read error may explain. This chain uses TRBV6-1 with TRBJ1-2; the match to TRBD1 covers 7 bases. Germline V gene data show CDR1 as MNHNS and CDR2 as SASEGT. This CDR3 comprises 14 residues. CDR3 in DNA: TGTGCCAGCAGTGAAGTACAGGACAGGCAACCACTCGCCTTC. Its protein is CASSEVQDRQPLAF.

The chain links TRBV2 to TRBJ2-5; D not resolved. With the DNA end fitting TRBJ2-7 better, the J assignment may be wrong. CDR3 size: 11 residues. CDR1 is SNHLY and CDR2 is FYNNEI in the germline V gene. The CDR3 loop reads CASRGPYEQYF. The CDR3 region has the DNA TGTGCCAGCAGGGGCCCCTACGAGCAGTACTTC.

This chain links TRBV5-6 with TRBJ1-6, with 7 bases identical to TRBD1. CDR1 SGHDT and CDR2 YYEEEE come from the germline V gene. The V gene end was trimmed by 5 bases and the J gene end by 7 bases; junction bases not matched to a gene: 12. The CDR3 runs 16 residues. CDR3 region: CASSYSDRVANSPLHF. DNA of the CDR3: TGTGCCAGCAGTTATTCAGACAGGGTAGCGAATTCACCCCTCCACTTT.

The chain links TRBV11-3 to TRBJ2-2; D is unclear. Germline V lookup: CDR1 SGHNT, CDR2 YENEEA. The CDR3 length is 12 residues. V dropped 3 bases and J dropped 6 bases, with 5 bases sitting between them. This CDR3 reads CASSFRSGELFF. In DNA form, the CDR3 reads TGTGCCAGCAGCTTCAGGTCCGGGGAGCTGTTTTTT.

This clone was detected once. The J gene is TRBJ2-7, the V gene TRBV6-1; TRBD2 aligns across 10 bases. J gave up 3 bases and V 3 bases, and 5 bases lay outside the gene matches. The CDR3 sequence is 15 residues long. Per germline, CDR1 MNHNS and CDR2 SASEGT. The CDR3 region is CASSDASGSVYEQYF. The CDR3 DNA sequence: TGTGCCAGCAGTGACGCTAGCGGGAGTGTCTACGAGCAGTACTTC.

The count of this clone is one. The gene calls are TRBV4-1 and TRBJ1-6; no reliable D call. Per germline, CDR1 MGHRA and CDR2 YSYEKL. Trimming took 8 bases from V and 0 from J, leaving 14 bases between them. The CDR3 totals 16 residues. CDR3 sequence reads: CASALQVNSYNSPLHF. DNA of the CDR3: TGCGCCAGCGCGCTCCAGGTGAACTCCTATAATTCACCCCTCCACTTT.

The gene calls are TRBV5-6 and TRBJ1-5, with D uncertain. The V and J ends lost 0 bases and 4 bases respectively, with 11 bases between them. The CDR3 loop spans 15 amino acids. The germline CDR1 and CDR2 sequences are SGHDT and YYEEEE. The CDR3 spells CASSLGPGANQPQHF. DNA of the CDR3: TGTGCCAGCAGCTTGGGACCAGGTGCAAATCAGCCCCAGCATTTT.

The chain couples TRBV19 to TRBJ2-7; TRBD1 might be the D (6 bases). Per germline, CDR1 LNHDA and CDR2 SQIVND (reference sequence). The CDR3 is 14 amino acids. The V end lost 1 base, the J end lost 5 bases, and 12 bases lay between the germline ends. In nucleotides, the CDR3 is TGTGCCAGTAGTATAGGGACAGTGATGAACGAGCAGTACTTC. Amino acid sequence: CASSIGTVMNEQYF.

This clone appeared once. Here the CDR3 DNA reads TGTGCCAGCAGCTCGGGACTATACCAAGAGACCCAGTACTTC. Translation: CASSSGLYQETQYF. The chain combines TRBV6-1 with TRBJ2-5, with 7 bases identical to TRBD2. Germline-derived CDR1 and CDR2 are MNHNS and SASEGT. This CDR3 is 14 amino acids long. Trimming removed 6 bases from V and 0 bases from J; junction bases left unmatched: 4.

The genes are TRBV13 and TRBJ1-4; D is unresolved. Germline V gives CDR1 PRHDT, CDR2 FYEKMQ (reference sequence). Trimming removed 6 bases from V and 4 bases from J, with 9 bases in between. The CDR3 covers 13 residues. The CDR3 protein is CASRDRGNEKLFF. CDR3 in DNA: TGTGCCAGCAGGGATCGGGGTAATGAAAAACTGTTTTTT.

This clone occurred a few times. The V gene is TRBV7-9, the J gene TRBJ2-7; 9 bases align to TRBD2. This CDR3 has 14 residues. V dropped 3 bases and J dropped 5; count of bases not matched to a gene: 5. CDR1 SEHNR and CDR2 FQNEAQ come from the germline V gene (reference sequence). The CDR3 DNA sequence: TGTGCCAGCAGCTTGTACGGGACTAGCAACGAGCAGTACTTC. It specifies CASSLYGTSNEQYF.

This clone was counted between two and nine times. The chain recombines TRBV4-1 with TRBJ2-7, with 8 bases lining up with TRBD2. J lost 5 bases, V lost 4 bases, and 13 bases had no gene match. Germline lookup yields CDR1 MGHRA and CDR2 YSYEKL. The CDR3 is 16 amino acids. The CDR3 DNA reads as TGCGCCAGCAGCCCCCAGAGCCAGCGGGAGCTCAACGAGCAGTACTTC. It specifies CASSPQSQRELNEQYF.

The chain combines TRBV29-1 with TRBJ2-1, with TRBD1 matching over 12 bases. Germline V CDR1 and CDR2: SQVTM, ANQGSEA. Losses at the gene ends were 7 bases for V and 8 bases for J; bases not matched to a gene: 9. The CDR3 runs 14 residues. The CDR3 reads CSEQGGQGADEQFF. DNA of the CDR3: TGCAGCGAACAAGGGGGACAGGGGGCGGATGAGCAGTTCTTC.